This TCR beta chain was sequenced in a study of blood T cell repertoires in COVID-19. Study in general: Italy, Spain and the United States were the sources of the convalescent and acute COVID-19 samples. T cells, B-cell-depleted T cells, or PBMCs supplied cDNA or gDNA.

The V gene lost 10 bases and the J gene lost 4 bases, with 16 bases spanning the gap. Germline V CDR1 and CDR2: MDHEN, SYDVKM. The CDR3 spans 13 residues. In the source study's methods: Nucleated cell number was recorded as an estimate derived from reference gene primer amplification. Measured with immunoSEQ multiplex PCR; TCRdb has only the in-frame clones, and not every one. Clonal size and the V and J genes are those of that table, whereas D and trimming came from the DNA. The data hold 130,000 to 150,000 clones, with around 82% observed a single time. This sequence originates from a man aged 55 to 70 with active or convalescent COVID-19. The genes are TRBV28 and TRBJ1-1; D not resolved. The material sequenced was peripheral blood. CDR3 residues: CAIGREYFTEAFF. In nucleotides, the CDR3 is TGTGCCATAGGACGGGAGTACTTCACTGAAGCTTTCTTT.